This T cell receptor beta chain was retrieved from a study of blood T cell repertoires in COVID-19. About the study: The United States, Italy and Spain provided the acute and convalescent COVID-19 samples.

Measured with immunoSEQ multiplex PCR; TCRdb has only the in-frame clones, and not every one. Of roughly 220,000 clones in the sample, approximately 80% were seen once. This CDR3 contains 14 residues. Sequencing used peripheral blood. The V call is TRBV1, the J call TRBJ2-7; TRBD2, the D gene given by the table, was not confirmed from the DNA. TRBV1 is designated a pseudogene. The TCR was taken from a woman aged 80 or older with COVID-19, enrolled during active disease. CDR3 sequence (DNA): TGCACCAATCGGAGGACTAGCGGGAGCTACGAGCAGTACTTC. This codes for CTNRRTSGSYEQYF.